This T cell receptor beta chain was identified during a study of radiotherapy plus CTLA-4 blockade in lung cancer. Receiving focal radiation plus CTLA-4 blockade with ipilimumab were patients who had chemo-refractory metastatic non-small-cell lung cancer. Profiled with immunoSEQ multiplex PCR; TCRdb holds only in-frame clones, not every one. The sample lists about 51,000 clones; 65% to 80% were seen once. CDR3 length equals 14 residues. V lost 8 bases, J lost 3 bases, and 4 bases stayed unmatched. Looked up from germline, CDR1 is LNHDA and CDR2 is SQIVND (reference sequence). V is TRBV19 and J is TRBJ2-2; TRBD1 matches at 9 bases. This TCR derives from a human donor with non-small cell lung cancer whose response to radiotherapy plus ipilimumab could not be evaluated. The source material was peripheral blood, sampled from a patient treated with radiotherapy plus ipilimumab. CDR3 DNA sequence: TGTGCCAGTGGGACAGGGTGGGACACCGGGGAGCTGTTTTTT. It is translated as CASGTGWDTGELFF.